This T cell receptor beta chain appears in the sequencing data of a study of shared clonotypes between healthy human individuals. Study findings and constraints: Owing to a small donor count, the genetic and exposure-history diversity represented was limited. Only blood underwent sampling, and tissue repertoires likely differ.

J lost 4 bases, V lost 8 bases, and 5 bases had no gene match. CDR3 length: 12 amino acids. CDR1 SQVTM and CDR2 ANQGSEA come from the germline V gene. It was CD45RO-negative cells, positively selected for CCR7, that made up naive CD8 cells, with terminally differentiated effector memory CD45RA+ cells excluded. On this clone: The antigen is not known.

Generated by immunoSEQ multiplex PCR, the TCRdb table keeps only in-frame clones and is missing some. Among around 2,000,000 clones listed, approximately 94% were seen once. The rearrangement links TRBV29-1 to TRBJ1-2; the match to TRBD1 covers 9 bases. This sequence was found in a man aged 18 to 35 in good health. The sequencing input was naive CD8+ T cells sorted from blood. The CDR3 sequence: CSTVTGGYGYTF. CDR3 nucleotides: TGCAGCACCGTGACAGGGGGCTATGGCTACACCTTC.